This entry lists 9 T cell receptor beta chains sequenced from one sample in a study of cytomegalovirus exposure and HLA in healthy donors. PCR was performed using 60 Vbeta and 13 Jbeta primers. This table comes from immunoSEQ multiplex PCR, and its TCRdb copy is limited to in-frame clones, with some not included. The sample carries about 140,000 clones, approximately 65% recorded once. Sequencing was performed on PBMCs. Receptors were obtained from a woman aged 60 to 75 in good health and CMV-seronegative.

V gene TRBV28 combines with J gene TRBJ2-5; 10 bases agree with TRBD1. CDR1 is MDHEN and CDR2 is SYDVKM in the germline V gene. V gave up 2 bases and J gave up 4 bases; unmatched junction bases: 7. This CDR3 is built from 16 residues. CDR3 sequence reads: CASSLVGTGVGETQYF. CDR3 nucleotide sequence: TGTGCCAGCAGTTTAGTCGGGACAGGGGTAGGAGAGACCCAGTACTTC.

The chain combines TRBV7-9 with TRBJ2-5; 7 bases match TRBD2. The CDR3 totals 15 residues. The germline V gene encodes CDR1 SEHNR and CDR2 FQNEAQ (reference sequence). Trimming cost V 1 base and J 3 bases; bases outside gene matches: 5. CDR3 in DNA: TGTGCCAGCAGCTTAGATGGGAGGGAAAAAGAGACCCAGTACTTC. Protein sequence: CASSLDGREKETQYF.

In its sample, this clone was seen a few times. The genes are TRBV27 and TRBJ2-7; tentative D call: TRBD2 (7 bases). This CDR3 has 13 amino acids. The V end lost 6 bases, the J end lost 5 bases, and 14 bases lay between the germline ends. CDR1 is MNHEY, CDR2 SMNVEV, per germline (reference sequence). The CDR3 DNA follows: TGTGCCAGCAGAAGGGGGGGCATCGACGAGCAGTACTTC. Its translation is CASRRGGIDEQYF.

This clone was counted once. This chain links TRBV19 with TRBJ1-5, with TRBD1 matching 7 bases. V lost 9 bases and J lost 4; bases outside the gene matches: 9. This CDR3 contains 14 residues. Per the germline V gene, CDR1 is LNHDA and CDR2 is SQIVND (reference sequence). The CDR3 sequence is CASRKTGMNQPQHF. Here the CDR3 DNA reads TGTGCCAGCCGCAAGACAGGGATGAATCAGCCCCAGCATTTT.

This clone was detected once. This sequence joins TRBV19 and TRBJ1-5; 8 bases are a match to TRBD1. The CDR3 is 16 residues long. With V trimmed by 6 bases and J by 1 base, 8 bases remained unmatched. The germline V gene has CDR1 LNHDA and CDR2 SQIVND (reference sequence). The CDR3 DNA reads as TGTGCCAGTAGGGACAGGGTGAGGGGGAGCAATCAGCCCCAGCATTTT. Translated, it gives CASRDRVRGSNQPQHF.

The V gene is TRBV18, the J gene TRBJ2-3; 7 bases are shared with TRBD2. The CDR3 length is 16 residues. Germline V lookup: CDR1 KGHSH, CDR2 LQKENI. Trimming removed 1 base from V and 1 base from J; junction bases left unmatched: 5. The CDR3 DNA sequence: TGTGCCAGCTCACCACTCGGGGCGGGGGGCACAGATACGCAGTATTTT. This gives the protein CASSPLGAGGTDTQYF.

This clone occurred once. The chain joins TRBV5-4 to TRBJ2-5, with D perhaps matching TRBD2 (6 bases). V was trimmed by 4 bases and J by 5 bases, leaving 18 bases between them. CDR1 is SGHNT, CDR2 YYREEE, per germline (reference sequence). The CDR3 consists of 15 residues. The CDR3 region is CASSPTGTGRETQYF. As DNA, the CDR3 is TGTGCCAGCAGCCCTACGGGGACTGGCCGGGAGACCCAGTACTTC.

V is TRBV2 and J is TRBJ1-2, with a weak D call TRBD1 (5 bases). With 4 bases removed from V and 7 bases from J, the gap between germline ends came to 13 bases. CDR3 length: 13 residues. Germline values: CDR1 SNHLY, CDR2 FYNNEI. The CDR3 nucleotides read TGTGCCAGCAGTGGGGTAGGGGCAGGTGGCTACACCTTC. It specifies CASSGVGAGGYTF.

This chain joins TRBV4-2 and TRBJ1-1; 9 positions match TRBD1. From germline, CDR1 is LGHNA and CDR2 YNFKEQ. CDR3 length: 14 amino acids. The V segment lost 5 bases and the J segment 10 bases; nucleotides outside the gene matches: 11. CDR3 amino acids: CASSTRQGGTRAFF. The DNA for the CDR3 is TGTGCCAGCAGCACCCGACAGGGGGGGACTCGAGCTTTCTTT.